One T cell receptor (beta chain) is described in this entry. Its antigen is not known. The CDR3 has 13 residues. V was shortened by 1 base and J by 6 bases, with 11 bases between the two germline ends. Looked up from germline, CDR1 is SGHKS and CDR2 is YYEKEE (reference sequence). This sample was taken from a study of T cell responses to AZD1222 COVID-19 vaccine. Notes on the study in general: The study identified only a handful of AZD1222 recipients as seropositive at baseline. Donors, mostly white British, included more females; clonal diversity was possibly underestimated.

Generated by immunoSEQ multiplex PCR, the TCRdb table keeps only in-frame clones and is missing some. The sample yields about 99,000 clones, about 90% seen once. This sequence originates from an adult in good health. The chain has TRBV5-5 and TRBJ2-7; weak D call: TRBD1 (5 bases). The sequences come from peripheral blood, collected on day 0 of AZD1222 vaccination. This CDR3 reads CASSLRGRLEQYF. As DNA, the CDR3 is TGTGCCAGCAGCTTGAGGGGCAGGCTCGAGCAGTACTTC. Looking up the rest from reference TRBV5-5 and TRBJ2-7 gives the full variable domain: DAGVTQSPTHLIKTRGQQVTLRCSPISGHKSVSWYQQVLGQGPQFIFQYYEKEERGRGNFPDRFSARQFPNYSSELNVNALLLGDSALYLCASSLRGRLEQYFGPGTRLTVT.